A selection of T cell receptor beta chains follows, all from one sample in a study of OX40 agonist ivuxolimab in advanced cancers. Measured with immunoSEQ multiplex PCR; TCRdb has only the in-frame clones, and not every one. The top ten hold approximately 5.3% of the sample, which has about 70,000 clones, roughly 78% seen once. The sample consisted of CD4+ or CD8+ T cells sorted from blood, taken in a trial of the OX40 agonist ivuxolimab. Receptor source: an adult with an advanced solid tumor such as melanoma, head and neck, liver or kidney cancer. CDR3s include the opening cysteine and the closing phenylalanine or tryptophan. A D gene is named only where the DNA matches it firmly. The listing skips clone size in some rows; elsewhere it reads once, few, many or a size class.

j_call clone_size d_call v_call cdr3_nt cdr3_aa
TRBJ2-5 - TRBD2 TRBV11-2 TGTGCCAGCAGCCCCCGGAGAAGCGGGAGTTCGGGGACCCAGTACTTC CASSPRRSGSSGTQYF
TRBJ2-5 once - TRBV5-1 TGCGCCAGCAGCCCGGACCAAGAGACCCAGTACTTC CASSPDQETQYF
TRBJ1-1 few - TRBV5-4 TGTGCCAGCAGCCACCTAATATCAGGGACGGCTGAAGCTTTCTTT CASSHLISGTAEAFF
TRBJ1-1 - - TRBV25-1 TGTGCCAGCAGTTTCAGGGAGAACACTGAAGCTTTCTTT CASSFRENTEAFF
TRBJ2-1 - TRBD2 TRBV19 TGTGCCAGTAGTATGGGGGGGGTGGTCTTC CASSMGGVVF
TRBJ2-3 - - TRBV10-2 TGCGCCAGCAGTGGAGTCCAGGCGAGATGGACAGATACGCAGTATTTT CASSGVQARWTDTQYF
TRBJ1-2 once TRBD1 TRBV9 TGTGCCAGCAGCGTAGGTACAGGGGGTGGCTACACCTTC CASSVGTGGGYTF
TRBJ2-1 - TRBD2 TRBV15 TGTGCCACCAGCATTAGATTTAGCGGGGGGGTCAATGAGCAGTTCTTC CATSIRFSGGVNEQFF
TRBJ2-5 - - TRBV30 TGTGCCTGGAAGGGCCAAAGACGGGACCAAGAGACCCAGTACTTC CAWKGQRRDQETQYF
TRBJ1-1 - - TRBV19 TGTGCCAGTAGTCCAGGACGGCCGAGTGACACTGAAGCTTTCTTT CASSPGRPSDTEAFF
TRBJ1-5 - - TRBV28 TGTGCCAGCAGTTGGGGAAGCAATCAGCCCCAGCATTTT CASSWGSNQPQHF
TRBJ2-7 many - TRBV30 TGTGCCTGGAGTGTAAATAGGTACGAGCAGTACTTC CAWSVNRYEQYF
TRBJ1-5 few - TRBV29-1 TGCAGCGTTGCGTTGGGGGTGGGCAATCAGCCCCAGCATTTT CSVALGVGNQPQHF
TRBJ1-5 - TRBD1 TRBV6-1 TGTGCCAGCCAGGGACAGGGATCCCAGCCCCAGCATTTT CASQGQGSQPQHF
TRBJ2-7 - TRBD1 TRBV7-9 TGTGCCAGCAGCCCCCGACAGGGCCGAGGCTACGAGCAGTACTTT CASSPRQGRGYEQYF
TRBJ2-3 - TRBD1 TRBV6-1 TGTGCCAGCAGTGCTGACAGGGGCACAGATACGCAGTATTTT CASSADRGTDTQYF
TRBJ1-1 - - TRBV9 TGTGCCAGCAGCGTAGCGCAGGGTGAGGGGACTGAAGCTTTCTTT CASSVAQGEGTEAFF
TRBJ1-1 few - TRBV18 TGTGCCAGCTCACCTACAGTGGCCCAATACACTGAAGCTTTCTTT CASSPTVAQYTEAFF
TRBJ2-5 - - TRBV21-1 TGTGCCAGCAGCAAGATGGTAGGGCCCGTCCAAGAGACCCAGTACTTC CASSKMVGPVQETQYF
TRBJ1-1 - - TRBV28 TGTGCCAGCAGTCCCTTGTGGGGGACCACTGAAGCTTTCTTT CASSPLWGTTEAFF
TRBJ2-5 - - TRBV19 TGTGCCAGTAGTATAGGGGGGAACCAAGAGACCCAGTACTTC CASSIGGNQETQYF
TRBJ2-3 - - TRBV19 TGTGCCAGTAGTATTAACCGCCGGGGTGGCGGACCAGATACGCAGTATTTT CASSINRRGGGPDTQYF
TRBJ1-1 - - TRBV7-8 TGTGCCAGCAGCCATGAGCCACGGGGTGGAACTGAAGCTTTCTTT CASSHEPRGGTEAFF
TRBJ2-7 - TRBD2 TRBV19 TGTGCCAGTAGTATGGGCCCCGGGACTACCTACGAGCAGTACTTC CASSMGPGTTYEQYF
TRBJ1-5 - - TRBV6-5 TGTGCCAGCAGACCCCGGGCTAATCAGCCCCAGCATTTT CASRPRANQPQHF
TRBJ2-1 - - TRBV27 TGTGCCAGCACCACGCAGAACAATGAGCAGTTCTTC CASTTQNNEQFF
TRBJ2-7 few TRBD1 TRBV5-1 TGCGCCAGCAGCGCACAGGGGTCCTACTACGAGCAGTACTTC CASSAQGSYYEQYF
TRBJ1-1 - - TRBV5-1 TGCGCCAGCAGCTTGGCCGGCTCTGGGGGGACTGAAGCTTTCTTT CASSLAGSGGTEAFF
TRBJ1-2 - TRBD1 TRBV29-1 TGCAGCGTTCGAAATTGGGACAGTAACTATGGCTACACCTTC CSVRNWDSNYGYTF
TRBJ1-1 - TRBD1 TRBV6-1 TGTGCCATCCGGCCCGGACAGGGGAACACTGAAGCTTTCTTT CAIRPGQGNTEAFF
TRBJ2-4 - TRBD1 TRBV2 TGTGCCAGCAGTGAATATGTAACTACGGGACAGGGGAAAAACATTCAGTACTTC CASSEYVTTGQGKNIQYF
TRBJ2-3 - TRBD2 TRBV28 TGTGCCAGCAGTCCACCCGGGACTAGCGGGAGGACAGATACGCAGTATTTT CASSPPGTSGRTDTQYF
TRBJ1-1 - - TRBV4-1 TGCGCCAGCAGCCCCACCGGAAAGGGCGCTGAAGCTTTCTTT CASSPTGKGAEAFF
TRBJ2-5 - - TRBV27 TGTGCCAGCAGTTTATGGACCAGCGGAGACAAGACCCAGTACTTC CASSLWTSGDKTQYF
TRBJ1-2 - TRBD1 TRBV6-5 TGTGCCAGCAGCCGCGACAGGGTCGGCTACACCTTC CASSRDRVGYTF
TRBJ1-5 - - TRBV19 TGTGCCAGTAGTATATCAAGGGACGGCAATCAGCCCCAGCATTTT CASSISRDGNQPQHF
TRBJ2-3 few TRBD2 TRBV5-1 TGCGCCAGCAGCTTGAGTACTAGCGTGGATACGCAGTATTTT CASSLSTSVDTQYF
TRBJ1-1 - - TRBV10-1 TGCGCCAGCAGTCAGGACCTTTGGAACACTGAAGCTTTCTTT CASSQDLWNTEAFF
TRBJ1-3 - - TRBV6-5 TGTGCCTGCGGACTGTCCCTGGGAAACACCATATATTTT CACGLSLGNTIYF
TRBJ2-1 - - TRBV7-8 TGTGCCAGCAGCTTAGGTTCGGCCAATGAGCAGTTCTTC CASSLGSANEQFF
TRBJ1-6 - - TRBV9 TGTGCCAGCAGCCTAGACAGATCACCCCTCCACTTT CASSLDRSPLHF
TRBJ1-4 - - TRBV5-5 TGTGCCAGCAGCTTTCAGGGCAAAAGGCTGTTTTTT CASSFQGKRLFF
TRBJ2-7 once TRBD2 TRBV7-9 TGTGCCAGCAGCTTGTTAGGACTAGCGGTCTACGAGCAGTACTTC CASSLLGLAVYEQYF